Listed below are T cell receptor beta chains from one sample, sequenced in a study of T-cell memory formation after mild COVID-19. MiXCR, run by TCRdb on the 5' RACE reads, gives a single entry per CDR3 protein. The sample contains approximately 350,000 distinct CDR3 sequences, about an eighth of which appear only once. The sequenced sample was PBMCs or a T cell subset sorted from them (not recorded which). The receptors originated from a man aged 18 to 29 who had mild COVID-19 (a few samples of this study predate the infection). Cell type and time point are not known. Each CDR3 is given without its conserved first and last residue. Clone size is shown for a subset of rows, as once, few, many or a class of expanded clone.

V gene,clone size,J gene,CDR3 protein
TRBV28,-,TRBJ2-2,ASSSSWRGGFTNTGELF
TRBV5-5,-,TRBJ1-2,ASSFDRSSPPGYT
TRBV6-5,few,TRBJ1-4,ASRNETEKLF
TRBV9,-,TRBJ2-5,ASSVGSGVEETQY
TRBV5-1,-,TRBJ2-7,ASSLNPPVYEQY
TRBV29-1,many,TRBJ2-3,SVDSRRSATDTQY
TRBV23-1,-,TRBJ1-4,AQSGAGFGEKLF
TRBV25-1,-,TRBJ1-2,ASLDRKDGYT
TRBV5-1,-,TRBJ2-5,ASASSGSRGETQY
TRBV10-3,-,TRBJ2-1,AISWDNEQF
TRBV11-2,-,TRBJ1-2,ASSLRSEGSYGYT
TRBV6-5,-,TRBJ1-2,ASSYRQGEGYGYT
TRBV27,-,TRBJ1-2,ASSFRGERGYT
TRBV12-3/TRBV12-4,-,TRBJ2-1,ASSSASENEQF
TRBV12-3/TRBV12-4,few,TRBJ1-2,ASSLYQGTYGYT
TRBV20-1,-,TRBJ1-2,SAPGQANYGYT
TRBV2,once,TRBJ2-3,ASGGTSGSTDTQY
TRBV9,many,TRBJ2-5,ASSVGGAYETQY
TRBV5-1,few,TRBJ2-6,ASTGDPSGANVLT
TRBV12-3/TRBV12-4,many,TRBJ2-2,ASSFGRVTNTGELF
TRBV6-6,few,TRBJ2-3,ASSYVSYTDTQY
TRBV4-1,few,TRBJ2-7,ASSLSTGFSYEQY
TRBV5-1,once,TRBJ1-3,ASSSGQGGADTIY
TRBV7-2,few,TRBJ1-1,ASSSSSYTEAF
TRBV20-1,-,TRBJ1-1,SASLNSGGGTEAF
TRBV7-2,-,TRBJ2-2,ASSPPGTGHTGELF
TRBV14,-,TRBJ1-6,ASSHSIRDSPLH
TRBV5-1,few,TRBJ2-1,ASSPPSGTLNNEQF
TRBV7-9,many,TRBJ2-3,ASSSDWGTDTQY
TRBV5-4,few,TRBJ2-3,ASSQTKGGDTQY
TRBV7-9,-,TRBJ2-4,ASSSERGKNIQY
TRBV7-8,many,TRBJ1-1,ASSHNPTGEAF
TRBV18,once,TRBJ2-1,ASSRQTANEQF
TRBV3-1,many,TRBJ1-1,ASSHPGGVRTEAF
TRBV7-8,few,TRBJ2-5,ASSLNGRGLLETQY
TRBV7-2,-,TRBJ2-3,ASSPGQGEYTQY
TRBV20-1,few,TRBJ2-7,SASGGTGGSEQY
TRBV9,-,TRBJ2-1,ASSVVGSAYNEQF
TRBV2,few,TRBJ1-1,ASREDRVNTEAF
TRBV4-2,few,TRBJ1-2,ASSQNHQEPRDYGYT
TRBV4-1,few,TRBJ2-7,ASSQERGGYEQY
TRBV7-3,-,TRBJ2-1,AKPPGEWGEQF
TRBV7-8,few,TRBJ2-7,ASSKERGLYEQY
TRBV7-3,many,TRBJ2-3,ASSSGGDTQY
TRBV5-6,-,TRBJ1-6,ASSRRSGGAGNSPLH
TRBV6-6,few,TRBJ1-5,ASRGTAIGNQPQH
TRBV7-2,many,TRBJ2-5,ASSFRTTSGGQETQY
TRBV29-1,-,TRBJ2-3,SVVGRTTDTQY
TRBV19,few,TRBJ2-3,ASSVRLAGADTQY
TRBV29-1,-,TRBJ2-3,SVDVRGGTDTQY
TRBV4-2,-,TRBJ2-7,ASSQPTERGYHEQY
TRBV7-2,-,TRBJ1-2,ASSATQGANGYT
TRBV9,-,TRBJ2-7,ASSVGTSGGSSYEQY
TRBV12-3/TRBV12-4,-,TRBJ1-6,ASRPGTGNSPLH
TRBV6-2/TRBV6-3,-,TRBJ2-7,ASSYQGYHEQY
TRBV12-3/TRBV12-4,-,TRBJ2-1,ASSLRDRVSDEQF
TRBV27,-,TRBJ1-2,ASSLYQHYGYT
TRBV4-2,few,TRBJ2-1,ASSQDWTYPGNEQF
TRBV10-3,-,TRBJ2-2,AISAGPPNTGELF